Reported below is one T cell receptor beta chain. Regarding time point: patch test 3, about 24 weeks after DPC sensitization. As to treatment: therapeutic diphenylcyclopropenone sensitization with weekly scalp DPC. Unseparated into fractions, whole blood served as the source from which total RNA was extracted. This record belongs to a study of human T cells and chemical hapten exposure. The study used a library that attached unique molecular identifiers to individual cDNA molecules. TCRdb independently ran MiXCR on the RACE reads; one entry per CDR3 protein. The repertoire includes roughly 40,000 distinct CDR3 sequences, 10% to 15% of them detected once, and approximately 2.2% sits in the top ten. Unmatched junction bases numbered 9, after V lost 4 bases and J lost 5 bases. In germline, CDR1 is SGHTA, CDR2 FQGNSA. The CDR3 is 15 amino acids.

This receptor was identified in a woman aged 40 to 50 with alopecia areata. Some clones in this sample may be carry-over from other donors' samples. This chain uses TRBV7-2 with TRBJ2-5, with TRBD2 matching 8 bases. This specimen consisted of whole blood, obtained in connection with sensitization to the hapten diphenylcyclopropenone (DPC). The CDR3 spells CASSSWGLVMETQYF. CDR3 DNA: TGTGCCAGCAGCTCTTGGGGACTAGTGATGGAGACCCAGTACTTC.